A selection of T cell receptor beta chains follows, all from one sample in a study of technical replicates of blood from several donors. The repertoire was sequenced with immunoSEQ multiplex PCR; TCRdb's copy has only in-frame clones and lacks some. Of approximately 70,000 clones in the sample, approximately 96% were seen once. Source material: T cells isolated from PBMCs. These receptors came from a human donor in good health. The CDR3 runs from the conserved cysteine through the conserved F or W. D genes are given only for firm matches. A row's size may be missing; if present it is once, few, many or a size class.

clone_size	j_call	v_call	d_call	cdr3_nt	cdr3_aa
-	TRBJ2-5	TRBV7-3	TRBD2	TGTGCCAGCAGCTTGACTAGCGGGGGGACAGGGGAGACCCAGTACTTC	CASSLTSGGTGETQYF
-	TRBJ1-1	TRBV15	-	TGTGCCACCAGCAGAGTCCAGGCAGGGTTGTTTTTGCCCTACACTGAAGCTTTCTTT	CATSRVQAGLFLPYTEAFF
-	TRBJ1-1	TRBV13	-	TGTGCCAGCAGCTTGACGGGGAACACTGAAGCTTTCTTT	CASSLTGNTEAFF
-	TRBJ2-1	TRBV9	TRBD2	TGTGCCAGCAGCCGCGGGGGGGCCTCTAATGAGCAGTTCTTC	CASSRGGASNEQFF
-	TRBJ2-1	TRBV2	-	TGTGCCAGCAGTGAAGCGCTTCGGGGAAGCTCCTACAATGAGCAGTTCTTC	CASSEALRGSSYNEQFF
-	TRBJ2-2	TRBV18	TRBD1	TGTGCCAGCTCACCAACAGGGGGTTTGTTTGGCACCGGGGAGCTGTTTTTT	CASSPTGGLFGTGELFF
once	TRBJ1-2	TRBV7-3	-	TGTGCCAGCAGCTTAAAGCACTCCAAGGAGGGTGGCTACACCTTC	CASSLKHSKEGGYTF
-	TRBJ2-7	TRBV7-3	TRBD1	TGTGCCAGCAGCGACCCCGGGACAGGGAACGAGCAGTACTTC	CASSDPGTGNEQYF
-	TRBJ1-1	TRBV5-4	-	TGTGCCAGCAGCTTAATCGGGGGTACTATTCGGGCTGAAGCTTTCTTT	CASSLIGGTIRAEAFF
-	TRBJ1-2	TRBV6-5	-	TGTGCCAGCAGTTACTCGATCGGGGTTGGATATGGCTACACCTTC	CASSYSIGVGYGYTF
-	TRBJ2-5	TRBV12-5	TRBD1	TGTGCTAGTGGAACGGGACAGGGGGGAGAGACCCAGTACTTC	CASGTGQGGETQYF
-	TRBJ2-1	TRBV4-1	-	TGCGCCAGCAGCCGCCCACAGGGTGGGACCTACAATGAGCAGTTCTTC	CASSRPQGGTYNEQFF
-	TRBJ1-5	TRBV2	-	TGTGCCAGCAGTAAGTGGGCCAATCAGCCCCAGCATTTT	CASSKWANQPQHF
-	TRBJ2-1	TRBV5-4	TRBD2	TGTGCCAGCAGCCCCGGGACTAGCGGGGTTAATGAGCAGTTCTTC	CASSPGTSGVNEQFF
-	TRBJ1-5	TRBV4-2	-	TGTGCCAGCAGCCATATGCAGGGTGGTGGACAGCCCCAGCATTTT	CASSHMQGGGQPQHF
-	TRBJ1-1	TRBV25-1	-	TGTGCCAGCAGTGAATTCCTGTCCGCTGAAGCTTTCTTT	CASSEFLSAEAFF
once	TRBJ2-7	TRBV28	TRBD1	TGTGCCAGCAGCTATATTGGGACAGTTTTGAGTTACGAGCAGTACTTC	CASSYIGTVLSYEQYF
-	TRBJ1-4	TRBV6-4	-	TGTGCCAGCAGTCCCCAGGGGTTCAGCGAAAAACTGTTTTTT	CASSPQGFSEKLFF
-	TRBJ1-2	TRBV19	TRBD1	TGTGCCAGTAGTATAGAGGGACAGGGTTTGCACTATGGCTACACCTTC	CASSIEGQGLHYGYTF
-	TRBJ1-3	TRBV6-5	-	TGTGCCCCCCTTGGAAACACCATATATTTT	CAPLGNTIYF
-	TRBJ2-5	TRBV5-1	-	TGCGCCAGCAGCGCTAAGACAGACCAAGAGACCCAGTACTTC	CASSAKTDQETQYF
-	TRBJ1-5	TRBV28	TRBD1	TGTGCCAGCAGTCCGGACAGGGGATGGCAGCCCCAGCATTTT	CASSPDRGWQPQHF
once	TRBJ2-2	TRBV4-1	TRBD1	TGCGCCAGCAGCCAACGAGACCAGGGGGAAGGCACCGGGGAGCTGTTTTTT	CASSQRDQGEGTGELFF
-	TRBJ2-5	TRBV7-6	TRBD2	TGTGCCAGCAGCTTGTCTCTTTTGTCGCGGGGGGAAGAGACCCAGTACTTC	CASSLSLLSRGEETQYF
-	TRBJ1-2	TRBV2	-	TGTGCCAGCATTTCGGGGGAAGGCTACACCTTC	CASISGEGYTF
-	TRBJ2-7	TRBV4-2	TRBD2	TGTGCCAGCAGCCAAGAAGGACTAGCGGGATCGTACGAGCAGTACTTC	CASSQEGLAGSYEQYF
-	TRBJ2-1	TRBV4-2	TRBD2	TGTGCCAGCAGCCGGAGGGGCGGGGGGGCCTCAAATGAGCAGTTCTTC	CASSRRGGGASNEQFF